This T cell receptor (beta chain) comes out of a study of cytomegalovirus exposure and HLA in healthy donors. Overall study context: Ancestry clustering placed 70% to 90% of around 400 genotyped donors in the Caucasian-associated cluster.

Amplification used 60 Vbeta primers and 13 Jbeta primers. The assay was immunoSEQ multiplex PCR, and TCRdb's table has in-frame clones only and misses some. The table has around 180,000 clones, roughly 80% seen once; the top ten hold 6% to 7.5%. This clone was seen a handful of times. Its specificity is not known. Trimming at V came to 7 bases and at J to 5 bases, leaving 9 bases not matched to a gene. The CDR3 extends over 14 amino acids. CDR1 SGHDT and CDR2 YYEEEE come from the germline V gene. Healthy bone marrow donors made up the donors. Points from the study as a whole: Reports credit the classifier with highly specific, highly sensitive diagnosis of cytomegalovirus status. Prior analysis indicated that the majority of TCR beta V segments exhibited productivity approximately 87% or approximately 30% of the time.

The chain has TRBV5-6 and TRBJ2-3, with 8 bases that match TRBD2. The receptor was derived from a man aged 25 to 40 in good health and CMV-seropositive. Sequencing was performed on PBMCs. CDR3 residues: CASRPGLGGDTQYF. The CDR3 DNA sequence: TGTGCCAGCCGACCGGGACTAGGGGGAGATACGCAGTATTTT.